This TCR beta chain derives from a study of Ad26.COV2.S vaccination and SARS-CoV-2 variants (dated by TCRdb to the early 2020s). As for the study more broadly: Sequencing of the TCRbeta repertoire served to evaluate the specificity and breadth of SARS-CoV-2-reactive T cell receptors following Ad26.COV2.S vaccination. The TCR-sequenced set comprised approximately 32 samples: about 19 Ad26.COV2.S vaccine recipients, 5 placebo recipients and 8 SARS-CoV-2 convalescent individuals. What the study reported, not specific to this receptor: Spike-specific TCR breadth was higher in Ad26.COV2.S recipients than in placebo recipients (P = 0.0014). The authors noted that total T cell responses may have been underestimated by the TCR breadth and depth analyses. After vaccination, spike-specific CD8+ and CD4+ T cell responses were reported to show substantial breadth. Non-spike TCR breadth was comparable between vaccine and placebo recipients, consistent with the vaccine containing only spike.

The immunoSEQ Assay was the method used to sequence TCRbeta CDR3 regions. After extraction, genomic DNA underwent amplification by bias-controlled multiplex PCR, followed by high-throughput sequencing. The paper's processing steps were these. To quantify the absolute abundance of each unique TCRbeta CDR3 region, sequences were collapsed and filtered. T cell fraction was estimated by normalizing TCRbeta template counts to usable DNA, with usable DNA measured through amplification of reference genes found in all nucleated cells. Repertoire TCRs were annotated as SARS-CoV-2-specific by exact matching of V gene, CDR3 amino acid sequence and J gene to a known reactive TCR set. MIRA supplied the reference SARS-CoV-2 TCR set, which was filtered for enrichment in COVID-19-positive ImmuneCODE repertoires so that public or cross-reactive TCRs were removed. Using the MIRA antigens, annotated TCRs were further analysed by specific ORF or by position within an ORF. Breadth was defined as annotated unique rearrangements over total unique productive rearrangements; depth was the summed frequency of those rearrangements. Two-sided Wilcoxon rank-sum tests were used to compare TCR breadth between groups. Sourced from immuneACCESS, this table was stored by TCRdb with only in-frame sequences that have V and J called. A share of the clones is absent; for the studies checked, an unresolved V gene accounts for under half, and the remainder has no known explanation. The V and J calls and clone size are taken from that table; D and trimming were inferred from the DNA. This sample comprises over 130,000 clones, around 86% of them detected only once. The biggest ten clones account for less than 6% of the sample.

Regarding this clone: There is no known antigen for this receptor. Per-nucleotide qualities are absent, and no much larger clonotype sits a single base away.

The time point label, as the study defines it: individuals recovered from natural SARS-CoV-2 infection. V is pared back by 7 bases and J by 8 bases, with 6 bases lying between the germline termini. CDR1 and CDR2, looked up from the germline V gene (reference sequence), are LNHDA and SQIVND. Taken from cysteine to phenylalanine, the CDR3 has 11 residues. Of all the DNA, just the CDR3 is kept, 33 bases in frame from base 1. The sample in question was peripheral blood, obtained after recovery from COVID-19. The sequence joins TRBV19 to TRBJ1-6; the D gene lacks a confident call. This clonotype originated in a human donor who had recovered from COVID-19. For the CDR3, the sequence is CASIEDSPLHF. The DNA sequence is as follows: TGTGCCAGTATAGAGGATTCACCCCTCCACTTT.